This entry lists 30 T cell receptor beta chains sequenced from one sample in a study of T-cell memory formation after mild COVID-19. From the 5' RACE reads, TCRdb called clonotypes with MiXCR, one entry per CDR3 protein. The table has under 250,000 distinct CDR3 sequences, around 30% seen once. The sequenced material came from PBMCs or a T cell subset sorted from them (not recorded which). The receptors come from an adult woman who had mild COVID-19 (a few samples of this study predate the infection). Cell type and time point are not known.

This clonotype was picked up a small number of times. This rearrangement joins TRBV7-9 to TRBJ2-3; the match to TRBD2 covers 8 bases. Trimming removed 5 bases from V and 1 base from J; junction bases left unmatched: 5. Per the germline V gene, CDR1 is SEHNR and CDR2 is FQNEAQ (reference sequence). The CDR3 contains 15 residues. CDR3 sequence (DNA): TGTGCCAGCAGCAACGGGGGGGCTCGCACAGATACGCAGTATTTT. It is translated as CASSNGGARTDTQYF.

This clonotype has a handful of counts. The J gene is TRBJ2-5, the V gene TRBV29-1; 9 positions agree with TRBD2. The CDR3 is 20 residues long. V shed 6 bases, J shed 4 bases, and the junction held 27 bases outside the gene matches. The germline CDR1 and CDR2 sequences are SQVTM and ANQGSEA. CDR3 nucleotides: TGCAGCGTGCCTATCCCCTCAGAAGCGGGAGGCCTCTTGTTCGGAGAGACCCAGTACTTC. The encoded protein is CSVPIPSEAGGLLFGETQYF.

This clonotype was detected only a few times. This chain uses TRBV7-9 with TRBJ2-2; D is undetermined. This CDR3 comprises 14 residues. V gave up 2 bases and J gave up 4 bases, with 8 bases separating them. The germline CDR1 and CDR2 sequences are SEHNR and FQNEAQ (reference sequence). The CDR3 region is CASSLLVTTGELFF. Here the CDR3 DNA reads TGTGCCAGCAGCTTATTGGTAACCACCGGGGAGCTGTTTTTT.

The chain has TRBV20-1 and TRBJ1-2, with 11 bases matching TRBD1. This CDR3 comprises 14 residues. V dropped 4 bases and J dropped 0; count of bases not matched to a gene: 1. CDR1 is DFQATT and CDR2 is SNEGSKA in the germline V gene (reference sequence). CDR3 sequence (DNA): TGCAGTGCTAAGGACAGGGGGCCTAACTATGGCTACACCTTC. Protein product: CSAKDRGPNYGYTF.

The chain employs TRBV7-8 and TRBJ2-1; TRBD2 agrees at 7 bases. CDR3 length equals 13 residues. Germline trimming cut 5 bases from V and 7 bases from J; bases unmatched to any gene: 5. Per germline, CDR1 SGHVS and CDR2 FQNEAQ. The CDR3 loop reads CASSVTSRNEQFF. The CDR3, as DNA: TGTGCCAGCAGCGTGACTAGCAGAAATGAGCAGTTCTTC. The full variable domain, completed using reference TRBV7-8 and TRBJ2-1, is GAGVSQSPRYKVAKRGQDVALRCDPISGHVSLFWYQQALGQGPEFLTYFQNEAQLDKSGLPSDRFFAERPEGSVSTLKIQRTQQEDSAVYLCASSVTSRNEQFFGPGTRLTVL.

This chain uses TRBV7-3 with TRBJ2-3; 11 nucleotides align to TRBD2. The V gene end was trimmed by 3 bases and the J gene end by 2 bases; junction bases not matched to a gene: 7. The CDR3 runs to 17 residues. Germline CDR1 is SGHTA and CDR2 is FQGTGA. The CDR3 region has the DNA TGTGCCAGCAGCTTGGGCGGACTAGCGGGTTCCACAGATACGCAGTATTTT. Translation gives CASSLGGLAGSTDTQYF.

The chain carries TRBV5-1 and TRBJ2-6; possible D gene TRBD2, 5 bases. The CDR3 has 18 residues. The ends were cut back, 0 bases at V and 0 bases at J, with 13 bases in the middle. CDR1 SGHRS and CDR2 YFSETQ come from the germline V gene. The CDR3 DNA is TGCGCCAGCAGCTTGGCCGGGGTTGTGTCCTCTGGGGCCAACGTCCTGACTTTC. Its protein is CASSLAGVVSSGANVLTF.

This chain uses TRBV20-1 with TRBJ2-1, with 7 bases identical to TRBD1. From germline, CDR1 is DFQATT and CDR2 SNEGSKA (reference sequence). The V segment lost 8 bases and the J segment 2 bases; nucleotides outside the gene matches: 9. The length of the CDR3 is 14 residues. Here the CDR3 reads CSTTTGTAYNEQFF. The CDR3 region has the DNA TGCAGTACCACAACCGGGACAGCCTACAATGAGCAGTTCTTC.

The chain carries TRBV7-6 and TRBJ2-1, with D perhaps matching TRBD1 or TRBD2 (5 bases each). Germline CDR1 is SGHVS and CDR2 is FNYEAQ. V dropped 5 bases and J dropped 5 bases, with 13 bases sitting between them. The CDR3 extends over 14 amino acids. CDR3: CASSRRDGNNEQFF. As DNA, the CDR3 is TGTGCCAGCAGCCGTAGGGACGGCAACAATGAGCAGTTCTTC.

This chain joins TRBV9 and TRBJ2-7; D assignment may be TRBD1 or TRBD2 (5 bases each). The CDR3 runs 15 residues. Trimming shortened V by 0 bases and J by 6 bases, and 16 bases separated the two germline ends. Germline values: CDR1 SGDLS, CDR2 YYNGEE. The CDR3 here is CASSVGDRKVGEQYF. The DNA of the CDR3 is TGTGCCAGCAGCGTAGGGGACCGCAAAGTGGGCGAGCAGTACTTC.

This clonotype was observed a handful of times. DNA for the CDR3: TGTGCCAGCACCGCCGGCTCTTTCCCCTATGGCTACACCTTC. Translating it yields CASTAGSFPYGYTF. The genes are TRBV12-3 or TRBV12-4 and TRBJ1-2; D remains unclear. The CDR3 sequence is 14 residues long. Trimming removed 7 bases from V and 4 bases from J, with 16 bases in between.

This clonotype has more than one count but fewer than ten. As DNA, the CDR3 is TGCGCCAGCAGCCCCCAGGGGCTATCTAGCACAGATACGCAGTATTTT. This encodes CASSPQGLSSTDTQYF. The V gene is TRBV4-1, the J gene TRBJ2-3, with a weak D call TRBD1 (6 bases). Germline CDR1 MGHRA, CDR2 YSYEKL. The CDR3 spans 16 residues. V lost 4 bases, J lost 0 bases, and 14 bases lay in between.

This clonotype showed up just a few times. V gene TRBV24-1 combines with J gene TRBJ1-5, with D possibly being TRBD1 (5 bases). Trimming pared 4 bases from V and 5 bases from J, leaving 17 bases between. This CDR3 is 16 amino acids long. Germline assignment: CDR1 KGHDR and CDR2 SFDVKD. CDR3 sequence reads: CATSDARGRVDQPQHF. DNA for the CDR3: TGTGCCACCAGTGACGCGAGGGGCAGGGTTGATCAGCCCCAGCATTTT.

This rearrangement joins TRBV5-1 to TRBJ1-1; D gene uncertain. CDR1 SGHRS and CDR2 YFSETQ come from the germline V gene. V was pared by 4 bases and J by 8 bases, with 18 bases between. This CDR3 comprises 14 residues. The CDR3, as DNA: TGCGCCAGCAGCCCCGCTCTAGGTGGCAGGGAAGCTTTCTTT. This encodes CASSPALGGREAFF.

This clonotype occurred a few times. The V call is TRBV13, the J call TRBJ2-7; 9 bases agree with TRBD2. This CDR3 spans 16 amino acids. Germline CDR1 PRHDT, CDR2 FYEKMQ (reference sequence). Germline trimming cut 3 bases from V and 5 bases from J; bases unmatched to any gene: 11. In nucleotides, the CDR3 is TGTGCCAGCAGCTTGACGTTGCGGGAGGGGCGAAACGAGCAGTACTTC. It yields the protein CASSLTLREGRNEQYF. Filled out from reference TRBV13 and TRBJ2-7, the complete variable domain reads AAGVIQSPRHLIKEKRETATLKCYPIPRHDTVYWYQQGPGQDPQFLISFYEKMQSDKGSIPDRFSAQQFSDYHSELNMSSLELGDSALYFCASSLTLREGRNEQYFGPGTRLTVT.

The DNA of the CDR3 is TGCGCCAGCAGCCCCCCCCTAGGTAGCACAGATACGCAGTATTTT. It is translated as CASSPPLGSTDTQYF. The gene calls are TRBV4-1 and TRBJ2-3; D is unclear. There are 15 residues in the CDR3. From germline, CDR1 is MGHRA and CDR2 YSYEKL. The V end lost 4 bases, the J end lost 0 bases, and 11 bases lay between the germline ends.

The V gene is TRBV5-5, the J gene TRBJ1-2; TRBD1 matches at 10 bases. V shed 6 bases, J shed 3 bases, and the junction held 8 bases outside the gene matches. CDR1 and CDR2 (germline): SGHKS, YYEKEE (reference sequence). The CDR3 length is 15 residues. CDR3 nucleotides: TGTGCCAGCACCACGGGACAGGGGCGGTACTATGGCTACACCTTC. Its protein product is CASTTGQGRYYGYTF.

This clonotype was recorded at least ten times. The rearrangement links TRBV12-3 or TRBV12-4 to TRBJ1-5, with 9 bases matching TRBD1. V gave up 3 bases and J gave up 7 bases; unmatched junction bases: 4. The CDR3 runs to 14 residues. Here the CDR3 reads CASSLGQGRQPQHF. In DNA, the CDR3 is TGTGCCAGCAGTTTGGGACAGGGAAGGCAGCCCCAGCATTTT.

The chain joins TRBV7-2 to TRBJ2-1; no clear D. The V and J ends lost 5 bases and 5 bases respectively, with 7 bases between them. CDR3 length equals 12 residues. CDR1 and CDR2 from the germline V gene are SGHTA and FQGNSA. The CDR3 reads CASSVTHNEQFF. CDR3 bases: TGTGCCAGCAGCGTCACCCACAATGAGCAGTTCTTC.

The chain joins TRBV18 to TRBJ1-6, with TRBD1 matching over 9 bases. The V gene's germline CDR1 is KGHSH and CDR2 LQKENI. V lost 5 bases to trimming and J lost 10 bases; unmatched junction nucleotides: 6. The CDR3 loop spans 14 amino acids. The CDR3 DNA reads TGTGCCAGCTCAGAGGGACAGGGTGCCTCACCCCTCCACTTT. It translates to CASSEGQGASPLHF.

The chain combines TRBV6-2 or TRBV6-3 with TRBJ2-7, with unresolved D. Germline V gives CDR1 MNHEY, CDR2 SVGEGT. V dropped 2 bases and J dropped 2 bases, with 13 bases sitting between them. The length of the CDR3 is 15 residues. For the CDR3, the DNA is TGTGCCAGCAGTTACAGGCTCCGACGAGCCTACGAGCAGTACTTC. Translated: CASSYRLRRAYEQYF.

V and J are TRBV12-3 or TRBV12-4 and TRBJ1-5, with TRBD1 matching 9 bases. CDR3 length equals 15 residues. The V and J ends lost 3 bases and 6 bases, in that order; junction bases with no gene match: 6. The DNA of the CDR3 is TGTGCCAGCAGTTTTACGGGACAGGGCAGTCAGCCCCAGCATTTT. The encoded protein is CASSFTGQGSQPQHF.

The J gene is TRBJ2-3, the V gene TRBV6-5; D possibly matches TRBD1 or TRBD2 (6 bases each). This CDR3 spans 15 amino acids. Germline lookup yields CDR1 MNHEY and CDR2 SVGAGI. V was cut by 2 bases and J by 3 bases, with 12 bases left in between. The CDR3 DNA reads TGTGCCAGCAGTTACGGGGGGCGGGGAACAGATACGCAGTATTTT. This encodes CASSYGGRGTDTQYF.

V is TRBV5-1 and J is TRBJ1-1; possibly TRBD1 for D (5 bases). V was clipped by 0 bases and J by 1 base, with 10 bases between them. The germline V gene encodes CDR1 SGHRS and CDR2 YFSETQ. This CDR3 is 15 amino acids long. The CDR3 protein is CASSLVGGRNTEAFF. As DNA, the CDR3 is TGCGCCAGCAGCTTGGTCGGGGGACGGAACACTGAAGCTTTCTTT.

This chain's CDR3 is CASSLGADDEQFF. The CDR3 DNA reads as TGTGCCAGCAGTTTGGGGGCCGACGATGAGCAGTTCTTC. This chain connects TRBV12-3 or TRBV12-4 to TRBJ2-1; maybe TRBD1 (6 bases). The CDR3 consists of 13 residues. Trimming removed 3 bases from V and 8 bases from J, with 11 bases in between.

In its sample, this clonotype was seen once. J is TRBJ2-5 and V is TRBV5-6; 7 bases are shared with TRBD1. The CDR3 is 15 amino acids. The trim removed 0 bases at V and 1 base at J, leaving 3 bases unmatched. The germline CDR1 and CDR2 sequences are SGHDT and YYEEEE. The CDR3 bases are TGTGCCAGCAGCTTGGGTTACAGGGGCCAAGAGACCCAGTACTTC. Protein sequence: CASSLGYRGQETQYF.

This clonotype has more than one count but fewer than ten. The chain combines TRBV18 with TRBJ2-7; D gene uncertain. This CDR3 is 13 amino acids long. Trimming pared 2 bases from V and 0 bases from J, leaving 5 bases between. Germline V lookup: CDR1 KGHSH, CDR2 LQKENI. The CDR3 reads CASSPGSSYEQYF. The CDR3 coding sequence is TGTGCCAGCTCACCAGGAAGCTCCTACGAGCAGTACTTC. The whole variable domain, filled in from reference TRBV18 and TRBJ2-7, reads NAGVMQNPRHLVRRRGQEARLRCSPMKGHSHVYWYRQLPEEGLKFMVYLQKENIIDESGMPKERFSAEFPKEGPSILRIQQVVRGDSAAYFCASSPGSSYEQYFGPGTRLTVT.

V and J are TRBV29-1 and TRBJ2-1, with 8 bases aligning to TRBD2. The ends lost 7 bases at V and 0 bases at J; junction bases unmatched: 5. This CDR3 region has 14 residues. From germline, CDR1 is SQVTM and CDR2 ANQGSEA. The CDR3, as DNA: TGCAGCGGTGTGCGGGGGGCCTCCTACAATGAGCAGTTCTTC. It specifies CSGVRGASYNEQFF.

In nucleotides, the CDR3 is TGTGCCAGCAGTTTAGGGGACAGGGGCTCTTCCTACGAGCAGTACTTC. Translation: CASSLGDRGSSYEQYF. The rearrangement uses TRBV12-3 or TRBV12-4 and TRBJ2-7, with 10 positions matching TRBD1. The CDR3 is 16 amino acids. J was trimmed by 1 base and V by 1 base; bases with no gene match: 4.

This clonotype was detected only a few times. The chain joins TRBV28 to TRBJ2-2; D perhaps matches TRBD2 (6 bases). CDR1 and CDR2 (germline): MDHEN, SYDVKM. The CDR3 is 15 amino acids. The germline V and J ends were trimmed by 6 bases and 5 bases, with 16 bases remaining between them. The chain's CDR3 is CASSPIGAGTGELFF. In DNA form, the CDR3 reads TGTGCCAGCAGCCCGATTGGGGCGGGGACCGGGGAGCTGTTTTTT.